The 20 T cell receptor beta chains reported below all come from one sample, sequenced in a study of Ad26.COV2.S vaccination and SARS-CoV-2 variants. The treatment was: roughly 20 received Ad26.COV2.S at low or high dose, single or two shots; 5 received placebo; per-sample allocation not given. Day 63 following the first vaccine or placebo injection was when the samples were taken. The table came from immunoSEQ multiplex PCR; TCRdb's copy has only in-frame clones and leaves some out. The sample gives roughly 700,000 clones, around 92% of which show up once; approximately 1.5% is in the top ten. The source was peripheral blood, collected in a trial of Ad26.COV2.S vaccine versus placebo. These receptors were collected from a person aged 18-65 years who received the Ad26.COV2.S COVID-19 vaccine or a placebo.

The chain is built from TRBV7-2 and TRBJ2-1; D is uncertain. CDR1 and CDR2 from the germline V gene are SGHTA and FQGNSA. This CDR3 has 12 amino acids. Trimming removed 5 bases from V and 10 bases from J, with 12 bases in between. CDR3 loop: CASSPLGVEQFF. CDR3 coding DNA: TGTGCCAGCAGCCCTCTTGGGGTCGAGCAGTTCTTC.

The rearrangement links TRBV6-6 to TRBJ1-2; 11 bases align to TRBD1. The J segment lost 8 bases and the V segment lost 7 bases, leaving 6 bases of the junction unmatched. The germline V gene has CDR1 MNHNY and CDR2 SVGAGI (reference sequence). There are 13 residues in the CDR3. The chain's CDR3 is CASNKGQGDGYTF. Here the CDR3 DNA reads TGTGCCAGCAACAAGGGACAGGGGGACGGCTACACCTTC.

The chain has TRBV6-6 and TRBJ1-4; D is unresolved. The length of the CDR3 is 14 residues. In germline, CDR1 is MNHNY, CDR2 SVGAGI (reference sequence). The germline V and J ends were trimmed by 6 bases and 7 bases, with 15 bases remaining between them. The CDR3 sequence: CASSRSISGEKLFF. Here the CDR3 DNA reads TGTGCCAGCAGCCGCAGCATATCGGGTGAAAAACTGTTTTTT.

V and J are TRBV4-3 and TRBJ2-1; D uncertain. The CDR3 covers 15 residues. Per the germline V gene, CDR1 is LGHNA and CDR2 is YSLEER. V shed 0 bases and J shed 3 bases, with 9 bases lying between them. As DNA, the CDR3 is TGCGCCAGCAGCCAAGATGGATCAGACTACAATGAGCAGTTCTTC. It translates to CASSQDGSDYNEQFF.

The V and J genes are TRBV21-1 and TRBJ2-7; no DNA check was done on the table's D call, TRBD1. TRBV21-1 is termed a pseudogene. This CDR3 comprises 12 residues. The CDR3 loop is CASTDRENEQYF. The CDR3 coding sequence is TGTGCCAGCACCGACAGGGAAAACGAGCAGTACTTC.

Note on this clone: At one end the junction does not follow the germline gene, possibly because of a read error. CDR3 DNA: TGTGCGAGCAGCTTAGCGGGAGAGAGTGTAGATACGCAGTATTTT. It yields the protein CASSLAGESVDTQYF. The V gene is TRBV7-2, the J gene TRBJ2-3, with 9 positions matching TRBD2. Germline V lookup: CDR1 SGHTA, CDR2 FQGNSA. This CDR3 is built from 15 residues.

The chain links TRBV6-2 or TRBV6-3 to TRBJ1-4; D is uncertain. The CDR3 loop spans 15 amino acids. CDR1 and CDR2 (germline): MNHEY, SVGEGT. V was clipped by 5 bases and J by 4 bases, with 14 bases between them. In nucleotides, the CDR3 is TGTGCCAGCAGTAAAAGATCCGGGAGTAATGAAAAACTGTTTTTT. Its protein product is CASSKRSGSNEKLFF.

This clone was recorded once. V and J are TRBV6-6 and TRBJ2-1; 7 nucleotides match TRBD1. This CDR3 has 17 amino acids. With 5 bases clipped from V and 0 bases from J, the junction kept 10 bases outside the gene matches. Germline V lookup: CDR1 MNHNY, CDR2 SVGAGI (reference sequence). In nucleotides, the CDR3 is TGTGCCAGCAGTCAACGGGACAGTAGGAGCTCCTACAATGAGCAGTTCTTC. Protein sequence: CASSQRDSRSSYNEQFF.

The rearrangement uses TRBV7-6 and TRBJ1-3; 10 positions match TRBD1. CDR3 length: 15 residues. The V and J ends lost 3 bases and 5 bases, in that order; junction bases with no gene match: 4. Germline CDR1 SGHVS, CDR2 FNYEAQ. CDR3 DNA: TGTGCCAGCAGCTTTGGACAGGGGGGACGAAACACCATATATTTT. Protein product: CASSFGQGGRNTIYF. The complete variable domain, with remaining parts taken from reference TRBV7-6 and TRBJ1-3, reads GAGVSQSPRYKVTKRGQDVALRCDPISGHVSLYWYRQALGQGPEFLTYFNYEAQQDKSGLPNDRFSAERPEGSISTLTIQRTEQRDSAMYRCASSFGQGGRNTIYFGEGSWLTVV.

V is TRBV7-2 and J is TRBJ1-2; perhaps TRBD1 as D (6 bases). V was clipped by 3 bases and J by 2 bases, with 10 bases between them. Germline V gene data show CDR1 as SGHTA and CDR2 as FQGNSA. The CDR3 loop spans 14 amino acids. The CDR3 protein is CASSFDRQNYGYTF. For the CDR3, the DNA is TGTGCCAGCAGCTTTGACAGGCAGAACTATGGCTACACCTTC. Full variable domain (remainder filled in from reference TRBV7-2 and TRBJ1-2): GAGVSQSPSNKVTEKGKDVELRCDPISGHTALYWYRQSLGQGLEFLIYFQGNSAPDKSGLPSDRFSAERTGGSVSTLTIQRTQQEDSAVYLCASSFDRQNYGYTFGSGTRLTVV.

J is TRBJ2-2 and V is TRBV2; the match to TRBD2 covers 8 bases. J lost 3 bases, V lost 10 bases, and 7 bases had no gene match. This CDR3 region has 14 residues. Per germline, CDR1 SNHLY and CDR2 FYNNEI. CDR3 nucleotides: TGTGCCACCGAGCGGGAGCGCGACACCGGGGAGCTGTTTTTT. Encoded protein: CATERERDTGELFF.

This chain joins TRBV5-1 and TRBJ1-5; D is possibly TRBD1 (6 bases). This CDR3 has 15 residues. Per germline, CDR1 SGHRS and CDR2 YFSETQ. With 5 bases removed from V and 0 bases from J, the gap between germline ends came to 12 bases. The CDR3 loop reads CASREGVSSNQPQHF. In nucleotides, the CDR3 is TGCGCCAGCAGGGAGGGGGTGAGTAGCAATCAGCCCCAGCATTTT.

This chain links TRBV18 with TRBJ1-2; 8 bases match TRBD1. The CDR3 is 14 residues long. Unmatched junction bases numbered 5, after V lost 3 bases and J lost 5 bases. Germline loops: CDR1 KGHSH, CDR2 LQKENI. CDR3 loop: CASSPDRELYGYTF. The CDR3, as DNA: TGTGCCAGCTCACCGGACAGGGAACTTTATGGCTACACCTTC. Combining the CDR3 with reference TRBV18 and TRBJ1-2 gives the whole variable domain NAGVMQNPRHLVRRRGQEARLRCSPMKGHSHVYWYRQLPEEGLKFMVYLQKENIIDESGMPKERFSAEFPKEGPSILRIQQVVRGDSAAYFCASSPDRELYGYTFGSGTRLTVV.

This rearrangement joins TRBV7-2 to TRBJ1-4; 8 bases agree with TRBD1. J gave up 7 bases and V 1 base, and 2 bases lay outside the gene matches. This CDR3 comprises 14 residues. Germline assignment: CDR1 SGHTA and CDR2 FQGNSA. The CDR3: CASSLGTGFEKLFF. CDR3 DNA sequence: TGTGCCAGCAGCTTAGGGACAGGGTTTGAAAAACTGTTTTTT. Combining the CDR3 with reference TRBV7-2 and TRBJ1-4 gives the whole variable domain GAGVSQSPSNKVTEKGKDVELRCDPISGHTALYWYRQSLGQGLEFLIYFQGNSAPDKSGLPSDRFSAERTGGSVSTLTIQRTQQEDSAVYLCASSLGTGFEKLFFGSGTQLSVL.

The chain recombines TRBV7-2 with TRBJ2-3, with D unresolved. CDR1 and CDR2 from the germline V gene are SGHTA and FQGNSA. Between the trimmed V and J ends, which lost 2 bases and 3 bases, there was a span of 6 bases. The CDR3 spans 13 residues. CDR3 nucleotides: TGTGCCAGCAGCTTACACGGGACAGATACGCAGTATTTT. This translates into CASSLHGTDTQYF.

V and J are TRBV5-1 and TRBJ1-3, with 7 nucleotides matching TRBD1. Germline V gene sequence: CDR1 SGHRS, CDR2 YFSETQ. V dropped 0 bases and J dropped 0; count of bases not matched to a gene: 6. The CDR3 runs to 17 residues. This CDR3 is CASSLAGGLSSGNTIYF. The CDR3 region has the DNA TGCGCCAGCAGCTTGGCAGGGGGTCTCAGCTCTGGAAACACCATATATTTT.

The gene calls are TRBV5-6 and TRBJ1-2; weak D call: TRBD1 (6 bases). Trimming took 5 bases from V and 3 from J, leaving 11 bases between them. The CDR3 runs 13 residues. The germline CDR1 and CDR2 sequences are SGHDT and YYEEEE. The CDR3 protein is CASRGGTDYGYTF. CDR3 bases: TGTGCCAGCAGGGGGGGCACAGACTATGGCTACACCTTC.

The DNA for the CDR3 is TGTGCCAGAAGCGATAGGGGGAAAAACGCTGAAGCTTTCTTT. Its protein is CARSDRGKNAEAFF. This sequence joins TRBV2 and TRBJ1-1; a weak D match, TRBD1 (6 bases). The germline V gene has CDR1 SNHLY and CDR2 FYNNEI. Trimming left V 9 bases short and J 6 bases short, with 20 bases between. This CDR3 contains 14 residues.

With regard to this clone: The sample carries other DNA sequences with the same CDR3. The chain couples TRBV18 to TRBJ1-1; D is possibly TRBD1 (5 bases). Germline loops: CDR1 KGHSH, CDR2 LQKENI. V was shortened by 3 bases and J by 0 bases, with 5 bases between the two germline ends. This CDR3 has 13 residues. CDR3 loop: CASSPRVNTEAFF. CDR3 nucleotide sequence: TGTGCCAGCTCACCCAGGGTGAACACTGAAGCTTTCTTT. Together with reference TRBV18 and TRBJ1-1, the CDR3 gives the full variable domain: NAGVMQNPRHLVRRRGQEARLRCSPMKGHSHVYWYRQLPEEGLKFMVYLQKENIIDESGMPKERFSAEFPKEGPSILRIQQVVRGDSAAYFCASSPRVNTEAFFGQGTRLTVV.

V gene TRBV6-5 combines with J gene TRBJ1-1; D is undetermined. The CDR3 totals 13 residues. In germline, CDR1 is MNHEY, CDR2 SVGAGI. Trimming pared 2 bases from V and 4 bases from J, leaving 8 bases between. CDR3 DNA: TGTGCCAGCAGTTACCGGGGTACCACTGAAGCTTTCTTT. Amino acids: CASSYRGTTEAFF.